The 13 T cell receptor beta chains reported below all come from one sample, sequenced in a study of blood T cell repertoires in COVID-19. The data were produced by immunoSEQ multiplex PCR, yet TCRdb's version contains in-frame clones alone and is incomplete. The sample has 60,000 or so clones, roughly 88% seen once. Sequenced material: peripheral blood. These receptors came from a human donor in a cohort sampled during active COVID-19.

This chain uses TRBV19 with TRBJ1-5; 10 bases line up with TRBD1. The germline V gene has CDR1 LNHDA and CDR2 SQIVND (reference sequence). The CDR3 loop spans 15 amino acids. With 6 bases clipped from V and 0 bases from J, the junction kept 2 bases outside the gene matches. The CDR3 nucleotides are TGTGCCAGTAGGGGACAGGGGACTAGCAATCAGCCCCAGCATTTT. This codes for CASRGQGTSNQPQHF.

The CDR3 loop reads CASNAQGPTGELFF. For the CDR3, the DNA is TGTGCCAGCAACGCACAGGGTCCAACCGGGGAGCTGTTTTTT. V gene TRBV7-8 combines with J gene TRBJ2-2; D may be TRBD1 (6 bases). The V end was cut by 7 bases, the J end by 5 bases, with 14 bases between. The CDR3 has 14 residues. CDR1 is SGHVS and CDR2 is FQNEAQ in the germline V gene.

The chain uses TRBV9 and TRBJ2-2; the D gene is possibly TRBD1 (6 bases). The V gene lost 4 bases and the J gene lost 1 base, with 8 bases spanning the gap. CDR1 is SGDLS, CDR2 YYNGEE, per germline. The CDR3 spans 14 residues. CDR3 nucleotide sequence: TGTGCCAGCAGCAGGGGACAGAACACCGGGGAGCTGTTTTTT. Residues: CASSRGQNTGELFF.

This chain uses TRBV12-3 or TRBV12-4 with TRBJ2-2, with a possible D match to TRBD1 (6 bases). The CDR3 covers 13 residues. Trimming stripped 2 bases from V and 7 bases from J, with 8 bases between. The CDR3 DNA reads TGTGCCAGCAGTTTAAAGGGGGTCGGGGAGCTGTTTTTT. Its protein product is CASSLKGVGELFF.

This chain uses TRBV10-2 with TRBJ2-7, with D possibly being TRBD1 (5 bases). This CDR3 has 11 residues. Looked up from germline, CDR1 is WSHSY and CDR2 is SAAADI. V lost 8 bases and J lost 4, with 9 bases in between. DNA of the CDR3: TGCGCCAGCGGGGCTAGGTACGAGCAGTACTTC. This encodes CASGARYEQYF.

This sequence joins TRBV24-1 and TRBJ1-2; a possible D gene is TRBD1 (5 bases). Trimming left V 4 bases short and J 4 bases short, with 9 bases between. Germline values: CDR1 KGHDR, CDR2 SFDVKD. This CDR3 has 13 amino acids. As DNA, the CDR3 is TGTGCCACCAGTGAAGCCGACAGCTATGGCTACACCTTC. Translating it yields CATSEADSYGYTF.

This clone was detected only a few times. This rearrangement joins TRBV6-4 to TRBJ1-2, with D unresolved. Trimming left V 3 bases short and J 6 bases short, with 20 bases between. This CDR3 contains 16 residues. Germline CDR1 is MRHNA and CDR2 is SNTAGT. In nucleotides, the CDR3 is TGTGCCAGCAGTGAACTTTGGCAGAAAGAGGAAAATGGCTACACCTTC. Translation gives CASSELWQKEENGYTF.

This chain connects TRBV11-3 to TRBJ2-1, with D hard to call. CDR3 length: 16 residues. Germline CDR1 is SGHNT and CDR2 is YENEEA. Trimming took off 1 base at V and 0 bases at J, with 10 bases between the two ends. The CDR3 DNA is TGTGCCAGCAGCTTAGGAGGCCTGAGCTCCTACAATGAGCAGTTCTTC. Amino acid sequence: CASSLGGLSSYNEQFF.

V usage is TRBV4-3 and J usage is TRBJ2-3, with 13 bases aligning to TRBD2. The CDR3 runs to 15 residues. J gave up 10 bases and V 0 bases, and 4 bases lay outside the gene matches. Looked up from germline, CDR1 is LGHNA and CDR2 is YSLEER. The CDR3 reads CASSQDGLAGDAQYF. The CDR3 DNA is TGCGCCAGCAGCCAAGACGGACTAGCGGGAGACGCGCAGTATTTT.

The chain employs TRBV10-2 and TRBJ2-7; D perhaps matches TRBD1 (6 bases). Germline CDR1 reads WSHSY; CDR2 reads SAAADI. The CDR3 is 12 amino acids. Deletions cut 5 bases from V and 7 bases from J, with 12 bases between. The CDR3 bases are TGCGCCAGCAGTCCCTCCAGGGGAGAGCAGTACTTC. Translated, it gives CASSPSRGEQYF.

This chain connects TRBV7-3 to TRBJ2-1; possibly TRBD1 for D (6 bases). The CDR3 consists of 15 residues. The V end lost 5 bases, the J end lost 7 bases, and 18 bases lay between the germline ends. Per the germline V gene, CDR1 is SGHTA and CDR2 is FQGTGA. CDR3 coding DNA: TGTGCCAGCAGCCTAGGGGGACAAATCTTAAATGAGCAGTTCTTC. Encoded protein: CASSLGGQILNEQFF.

The rearrangement joins TRBV6-5 to TRBJ1-1, with D perhaps TRBD1 (6 bases). Germline V gene lookup returns CDR1 MNHEY and CDR2 SVGAGI. The CDR3 has 15 residues. With 6 bases removed from V and 0 bases from J, the gap between germline ends came to 14 bases. Written as DNA, the CDR3 is TGTGCCAGCAGAGGCAGGGGATTGATGAACACTGAAGCTTTCTTT. Translation gives CASRGRGLMNTEAFF.

The gene calls are TRBV2 and TRBJ2-3, with D possibly being TRBD2 (6 bases). The V end lost 4 bases, the J end lost 6 bases, and 23 bases lay between the germline ends. The CDR3 length is 17 residues. Germline assignment: CDR1 SNHLY and CDR2 FYNNEI. The CDR3 sequence: CASSARPTRRSRDTQYF. The CDR3 DNA sequence: TGTGCCAGCAGTGCCAGGCCGACTAGACGGTCTAGGGATACGCAGTATTTT.